One TCR beta chain is described in this entry. Only in-frame clones appear in the TCRdb table, and some are missing; sequencing was by immunoSEQ multiplex PCR. Altogether about 130,000 clones are present, about four fifths being singletons, with the ten largest covering 15% to 20%. The data were obtained in a study of blood T cell repertoires in COVID-19. Overall study context: The analysed material was cDNA or gDNA that came from T cells, B-cell-depleted T cells, or PBMCs.

The CDR3 covers 17 residues. Germline CDR1 SGDLS, CDR2 YYNGEE. The V segment lost 0 bases and the J segment 3 bases; nucleotides outside the gene matches: 9. Among Cohort 3 donors, those recovered had two negative PCRs, clearance, or symptom resolution. The clonotype comes from a man aged 30-40 years who had recovered from COVID-19. The sample taken for sequencing was PBMCs or T cells enriched from blood (not recorded which). This chain joins TRBV9 and TRBJ2-1; the match to TRBD1 covers 7 bases. This CDR3 reads CASSVEEGGQVYNEQFF. DNA for the CDR3: TGTGCCAGCAGCGTAGAAGAAGGTGGACAGGTCTACAATGAGCAGTTCTTC.